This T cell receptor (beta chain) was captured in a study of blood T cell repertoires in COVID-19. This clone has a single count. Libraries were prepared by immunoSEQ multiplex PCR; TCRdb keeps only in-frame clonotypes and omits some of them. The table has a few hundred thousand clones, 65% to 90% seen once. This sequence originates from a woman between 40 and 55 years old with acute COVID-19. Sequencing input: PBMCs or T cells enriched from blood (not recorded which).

The CDR3 region is CAISESVAGGYIQYF. Written as DNA, the CDR3 is TGTGCCATCAGTGAGTCGGTAGCGGGGGGTTACATTCAGTACTTC. The J gene is TRBJ2-4, the V gene TRBV10-3, with 10 bases lining up with TRBD2. After removal of 0 bases from V and 8 bases from J, the junction contained 4 bases not matched to a gene. Germline V gene sequence: CDR1 ENHRY, CDR2 SYGVKD. The CDR3 consists of 15 residues.